A selection of T cell receptor beta chains follows, all from one sample in a study of blood T cell repertoires in COVID-19. This table comes from immunoSEQ multiplex PCR, and its TCRdb copy is limited to in-frame clones, with some not included. The sample consists of around 260,000 clones, 80% to 90% of them appearing once. What was sequenced was peripheral blood. Source of these receptors: a man in his sixties with acute or convalescent COVID-19. Both conserved end residues are part of each CDR3. The order of the fields is D gene, V gene, J gene, clone size, CDR3 DNA, CDR3 protein. D genes are given only for firm matches. A clone size is listed for some rows: how often the clone was seen (once, few, many), or a class if it is expanded.

>TRBD1|TRBV9|TRBJ2-3|NA
TGTGCCAGCAGCGCCGACAGGGCAGATACGCAGTATTTT
CASSADRADTQYF
>NA|TRBV18|TRBJ1-3|NA
TGTGCCAGCTCACCACTTGAGGGAAGAGGTTCTGGAAACACCATATATTTT
CASSPLEGRGSGNTIYF
>NA|TRBV10-2|TRBJ2-3|once
TGCGCCAGCAGTGATGGCCGCACAGATACGCAGTATTTT
CASSDGRTDTQYF
>NA|TRBV11-2|TRBJ2-3|NA
TGTGCCAGCAGCTTAGATCCTAGCCCAATAAGAGAACAGGATACGCAGTATTTT
CASSLDPSPIREQDTQYF
>TRBD1|TRBV2|TRBJ2-2|NA
TGTGCCAGCAGTTACCCGGGACAGGGGGTTACCGGGGAGCTGTTTTTT
CASSYPGQGVTGELFF
>NA|TRBV5-1|TRBJ1-6|once
TGCGCCAGCAGCTTGGCCGGTGGAGAACCCCTCCACTTT
CASSLAGGEPLHF
>TRBD1|TRBV7-2|TRBJ2-7|NA
TGTGCCAGCAGCTGGACAGGGGGCCGCGAGCAGTACTTC
CASSWTGGREQYF
>TRBD1|TRBV28|TRBJ2-7|NA
TGTGCCAGCGGCACAGGGGCCGTATCCTACGAGCAGTACTTC
CASGTGAVSYEQYF
>NA|TRBV18|TRBJ1-2|NA
TGTGCCAGCTCATCACAGCTGGGCCCGGGAGATGATGGCTACACCTTC
CASSSQLGPGDDGYTF
>TRBD1|TRBV6-2/TRBV6-3|TRBJ1-2|NA
TGTGCCAGCAGTTACGGACAGGGGGCGAATGGCTACACCTTC
CASSYGQGANGYTF
>NA|TRBV5-1|TRBJ1-1|NA
TGCGCCAGCAGCTTGGGCGGTATGAACACTGAAGCTTTCTTT
CASSLGGMNTEAFF
>TRBD2|TRBV11-3|TRBJ2-1|NA
TGTGCCAGCAGCCAGGGACTAGCGGGAGGGGGAGGCTACAATGAGCAGTTCTTC
CASSQGLAGGGGYNEQFF
>TRBD1|TRBV27|TRBJ1-6|NA
TGTGCCAGCAGTTTCCCCAGCAGGGGGGATTCACCCCTCCACTTT
CASSFPSRGDSPLHF
>NA|TRBV29-1|TRBJ2-5|NA
TGCAGCGTGATCCTAGGGACTGCGCAAGAGACCCAGTACTTC
CSVILGTAQETQYF
>NA|TRBV7-8|TRBJ2-7|NA
TGTGCCAGCAGCGGCCGGACAGACTCCTACGAGCAGTACTTC
CASSGRTDSYEQYF
>NA|TRBV6-5|TRBJ1-6|NA
TGTGCCAGCAGCCGGGACAACTACTATTCACCCCTCCACTTT
CASSRDNYYSPLHF
>NA|TRBV24-1|TRBJ2-2|NA
NA
CATSDLTSGTPGSCFF
>NA|TRBV7-6|TRBJ1-4|NA
TGTGCCAGCAGCTTAGCGCGGGGGGAGGGCCGGCTTAATGAAAAACTGTTTTTT
CASSLARGEGRLNEKLFF
>TRBD2|TRBV11-3|TRBJ2-1|few
TGTGCCAGCAGCTTATATAGCGGGAGCTCCTACAATGAGCAGTTCTTC
CASSLYSGSSYNEQFF
>NA|TRBV28|TRBJ2-1|NA
TGTGCCAGCAGTTTATTCCAGGGGTATTACAATGAGCAGTTCTTC
CASSLFQGYYNEQFF
>TRBD1|TRBV2|TRBJ1-1|once
TGTGCCAGCAGTGCCACCGGACAGGGAGTATCCACTGAAGCTTTCTTT
CASSATGQGVSTEAFF
>NA|TRBV3-1/TRBV3-2|TRBJ2-3|NA
TGTGCCAGCAGCCAGAACGGGGGAGGCACAGATACGCAGTATTTT
CASSQNGGGTDTQYF
>TRBD1|TRBV5-1|TRBJ1-2|few
TGCGCCAGCAGCCGGACAGGACAAGCCGATGGCTACACCTTC
CASSRTGQADGYTF
>NA|TRBV28|TRBJ2-3|once
TGTGCCACGCAGGTCAGCCATACAGATACGCAGTATTTT
CATQVSHTDTQYF
>TRBD1|TRBV28|TRBJ2-7|once
TGTGCCAGCAGGGCAACCGGGACAGTCTCCTACGAGCAGTACTTC
CASRATGTVSYEQYF
>NA|TRBV28|TRBJ2-3|NA
TGTGCCAGCAGTTTACGTCCAGATACGCAGTATTTT
CASSLRPDTQYF
>NA|TRBV7-2|TRBJ2-7|NA
TGTGCCAGCAGCTCTACCTACCCGGGTTCGCAGTACTTC
CASSSTYPGSQYF
>NA|TRBV9|TRBJ1-2|NA
TGTGCCAGCAGCGTAGAGTGGAGGACCTATGGCTACACCTTC
CASSVEWRTYGYTF
>TRBD1|TRBV5-1|TRBJ1-2|NA
TGCGCCAGCAGCTTATCAGGGGGCTATGGCTACACCTTC
CASSLSGGYGYTF
>TRBD2|TRBV10-3|TRBJ2-2|NA
TGTGCCATCAGTTCCTTACTAGCGGGAGGCACCGGGGAGCTGTTTTTT
CAISSLLAGGTGELFF
>TRBD1|TRBV28|TRBJ1-4|once
TGTGCCAGCAGAGAGCGGACAGGGAAGAATGAAAAACTGTTTTTT
CASRERTGKNEKLFF
>NA|TRBV6-2/TRBV6-3|TRBJ2-7|NA
TGTGCCAGCAGTTGGAGTACAGGGCTCGAGCAGTACTTC
CASSWSTGLEQYF
>TRBD2|TRBV20-1|TRBJ2-1|NA
TGCAGTGCTAGAGGGGCGCGGGAGTTTTTCTTC
CSARGAREFFF
>TRBD2|TRBV6-1|TRBJ2-4|NA
TGTGCCAGCAGTGAAAATGCATCCCGGGCGGGGGTTCAGTACTTC
CASSENASRAGVQYF
>TRBD2|TRBV30|TRBJ2-7|NA
TGTGCCTGGACCTCCGGGGGGGCGCCGTGGAACTACGAGCAGTACTTC
CAWTSGGAPWNYEQYF
>TRBD1|TRBV11-2|TRBJ1-2|NA
TGTGCCAGCAGCTCCCAGGGGGCGTATGGACCTATTGGTGGCTACACCTTC
CASSSQGAYGPIGGYTF
>NA|TRBV7-2|TRBJ2-7|NA
TGTGCCAGCAGCTCACTTCAGGGTACCTACGAGCAGTACTTC
CASSSLQGTYEQYF
>NA|TRBV5-1|TRBJ2-7|NA
TGCGCCAGCAGCCAGGGATGGGGTATCGACGAGCAGTACTTC
CASSQGWGIDEQYF
>NA|TRBV5-4|TRBJ1-2|NA
TGTGCCAGCAGCTTGGACGGGCGGACTTTCGGCTACACCTTC
CASSLDGRTFGYTF
>NA|TRBV10-3|TRBJ1-1|NA
TGTGCCATCTCCTCGTCGAACACTGAAGCTTTCTTT
CAISSSNTEAFF
>NA|TRBV19|TRBJ2-7|NA
TGTGCCAGTAGTTTTACAGCTGGCTACGAGCAGTACTTC
CASSFTAGYEQYF
>NA|TRBV9|TRBJ1-2|NA
TGTGCCAGCAGCGTAGGAGGCAATAACTATGGCTACACCTTC
CASSVGGNNYGYTF
>NA|TRBV19|TRBJ1-2|NA
TGTGCCAGTAGACAGAACCACTATGGCTACACCTTC
CASRQNHYGYTF
>NA|TRBV19|TRBJ2-5|NA
TGTGCCAGCAAAGGACTTTTCGTGGAGACCCAGTACTTC
CASKGLFVETQYF
>TRBD2|TRBV6-2/TRBV6-3|TRBJ2-7|NA
TGTGCCAGCAGTTATAGCGGGAATGCCTACGAGCAGTACTTC
CASSYSGNAYEQYF